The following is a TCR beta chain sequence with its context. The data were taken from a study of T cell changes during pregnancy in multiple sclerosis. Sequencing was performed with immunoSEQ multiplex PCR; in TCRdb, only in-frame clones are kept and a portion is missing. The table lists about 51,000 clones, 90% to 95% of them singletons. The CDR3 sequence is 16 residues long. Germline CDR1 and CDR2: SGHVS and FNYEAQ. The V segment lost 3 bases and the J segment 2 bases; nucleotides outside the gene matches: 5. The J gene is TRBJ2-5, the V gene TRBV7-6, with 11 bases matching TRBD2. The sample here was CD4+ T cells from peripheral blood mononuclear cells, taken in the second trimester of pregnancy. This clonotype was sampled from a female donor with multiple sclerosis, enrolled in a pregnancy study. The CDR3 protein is CASSLGTSGSQETQYF. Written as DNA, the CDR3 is TGTGCCAGCAGCTTGGGGACTAGCGGTTCTCAAGAGACCCAGTACTTC. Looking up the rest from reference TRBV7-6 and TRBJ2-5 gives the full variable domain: GAGVSQSPRYKVTKRGQDVALRCDPISGHVSLYWYRQALGQGPEFLTYFNYEAQQDKSGLPNDRFSAERPEGSISTLTIQRTEQRDSAMYRCASSLGTSGSQETQYFGPGTRLLVL.